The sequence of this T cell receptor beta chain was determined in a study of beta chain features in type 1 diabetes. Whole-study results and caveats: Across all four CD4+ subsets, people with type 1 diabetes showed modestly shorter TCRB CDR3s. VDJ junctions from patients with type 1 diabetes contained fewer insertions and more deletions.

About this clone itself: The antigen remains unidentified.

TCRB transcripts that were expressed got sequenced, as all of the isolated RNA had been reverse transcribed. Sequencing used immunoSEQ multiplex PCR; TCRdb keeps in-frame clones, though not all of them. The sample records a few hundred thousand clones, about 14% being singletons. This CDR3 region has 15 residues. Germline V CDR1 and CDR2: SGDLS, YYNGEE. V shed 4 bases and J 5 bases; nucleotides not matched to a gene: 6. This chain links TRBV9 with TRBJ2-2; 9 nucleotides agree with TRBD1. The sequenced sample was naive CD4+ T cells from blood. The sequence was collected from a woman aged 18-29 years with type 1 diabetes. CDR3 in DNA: TGTGCCAGCAGCACGGGACAGGGTGATACCGGGGAGCTGTTTTTT. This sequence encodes CASSTGQGDTGELFF.